This is a list of T cell receptor beta chains from one sample in a study of blood T cells in healthy people across ages. MiXCR, applied by TCRdb to the 5' RACE reads, yields one record per CDR3 protein. The sample has around 800,000 distinct CDR3 sequences, 35% to 50% seen once. Material for sequencing was blood. Source of these receptors: a man aged 80 or over in good health. The CDR3 runs from the conserved cysteine through the conserved F or W. D genes are given only for firm matches. A row's size may be missing; if present it is once, few, many or a size class.

j_gene: TRBJ2-7; abundance: few; v_gene: TRBV20-1; d_gene: TRBD2; len: 14; CDR3nt: TGCAGTGCTAGAAACAGCGGGAGAGGTTACGAGCAGTACTTC; CDR3aa: CSARNSGRGYEQYF
j_gene: TRBJ2-1; abundance: -; v_gene: TRBV25-1; d_gene: -; len: 14; CDR3nt: TGTGCCAGCAGCACGGGTTATGGAGCCAATGAGCAGTTCTTC; CDR3aa: CASSTGYGANEQFF
j_gene: TRBJ2-1; abundance: few; v_gene: TRBV20-1; d_gene: -; len: 18; CDR3nt: TGCAGTGCTTGGCCAGCCCCTCGGTACTCCAGCTCCTACAATGAGCAGTTCTTC; CDR3aa: CSAWPAPRYSSSYNEQFF
j_gene: TRBJ2-3; abundance: -; v_gene: TRBV20-1; d_gene: -; len: 13; CDR3nt: TGCAGTGTACCGGGACAAGGCACAGATACGCAGTATTTT; CDR3aa: CSVPGQGTDTQYF
j_gene: TRBJ2-7; abundance: -; v_gene: TRBV11-2; d_gene: -; len: 14; CDR3nt: TGTGCCAGCAGCTTAGAGGGCAGGGTTGGGGAGCAGTACTTC; CDR3aa: CASSLEGRVGEQYF
j_gene: TRBJ2-7; abundance: -; v_gene: TRBV4-1; d_gene: -; len: 14; CDR3nt: TGCGCCAGCAGCCAAGATGACCCCCTGTACGAGCAGTACTTC; CDR3aa: CASSQDDPLYEQYF
j_gene: TRBJ2-3; abundance: many; v_gene: TRBV7-2; d_gene: -; len: 14; CDR3nt: TGTGCCAGCAGCTTAGCGACTAGCACAGATACGCAGTATTTT; CDR3aa: CASSLATSTDTQYF
j_gene: TRBJ2-5; abundance: few; v_gene: TRBV7-3; d_gene: -; len: 15; CDR3nt: TGTGCCAGCAGCTTCATTGCCAGGAAGGGGGAGACCCAGTACTTC; CDR3aa: CASSFIARKGETQYF
j_gene: TRBJ1-6; abundance: -; v_gene: TRBV3-1; d_gene: -; len: 17; CDR3nt: TGTGCCAGCAGCCCCGTAGGAGGGGGATCGGGTAATTCACCCCTCCACTTT; CDR3aa: CASSPVGGGSGNSPLHF
j_gene: TRBJ2-3; abundance: once; v_gene: TRBV30; d_gene: TRBD2; len: 15; CDR3nt: TGTGCCTGGACCGGGACTAGCGGGAGTACAGATACGCAGTATTTT; CDR3aa: CAWTGTSGSTDTQYF
j_gene: TRBJ1-2; abundance: many; v_gene: TRBV29-1; d_gene: -; len: 12; CDR3nt: TGCAGCGTTGGGGGGGGATCTCATGGCTACACCTTC; CDR3aa: CSVGGGSHGYTF
j_gene: TRBJ1-6; abundance: -; v_gene: TRBV27; d_gene: TRBD1; len: 17; CDR3nt: TGTGCCAGCAGTCCAGGGACAGGGAGCTCCTATAATTCACCCCTCCACTTT; CDR3aa: CASSPGTGSSYNSPLHF
j_gene: TRBJ2-5; abundance: few; v_gene: TRBV3-1; d_gene: -; len: 12; CDR3nt: TGTGCCAGCAGCCAAGTATCCCAGACCCAGTACTTC; CDR3aa: CASSQVSQTQYF
j_gene: TRBJ2-3; abundance: -; v_gene: TRBV6-2/TRBV6-3; d_gene: -; len: 13; CDR3nt: TGTGCCAGCAGTTACTCGGCGGTTGATACGCAGTATTTT; CDR3aa: CASSYSAVDTQYF
j_gene: TRBJ1-2; abundance: -; v_gene: TRBV28; d_gene: -; len: 15; CDR3nt: TGTGCCAGCAGTCAACCTCGCCAGGGGTCGGGTGGCTACACCTTC; CDR3aa: CASSQPRQGSGGYTF
j_gene: TRBJ2-5; abundance: -; v_gene: TRBV7-2; d_gene: -; len: 16; CDR3nt: TGTGCCAGCAGCTTAGTTCCTGGACGCAACAATTGGGAGCAGTACTTC; CDR3aa: CASSLVPGRNNWEQYF
j_gene: TRBJ2-2; abundance: once; v_gene: TRBV28; d_gene: -; len: 15; CDR3nt: TGTGCCAGCAGTTTGGGGGCAGGGGACACCGGGGAGCTGTTTTTT; CDR3aa: CASSLGAGDTGELFF
j_gene: TRBJ2-1; abundance: few; v_gene: TRBV20-1; d_gene: -; len: 14; CDR3nt: TGCAGTGCTACCCCCCGGGGCTATGGCAATGAGCAGTTCTTC; CDR3aa: CSATPRGYGNEQFF
j_gene: TRBJ2-5; abundance: few; v_gene: TRBV12-3/TRBV12-4; d_gene: TRBD2; len: 16; CDR3nt: TGTGCCAGCAGGCTGACTAGCGGGAGAGGGCGGGAGACCCAGTACTTC; CDR3aa: CASRLTSGRGRETQYF
j_gene: TRBJ2-3; abundance: few; v_gene: TRBV5-6; d_gene: TRBD2; len: 16; CDR3nt: TGTGCCAGCAGCACCGGGACTAGCCGCGGGTTAGATACGCAGTATTTT; CDR3aa: CASSTGTSRGLDTQYF
j_gene: TRBJ2-3; abundance: -; v_gene: TRBV12-3/TRBV12-4; d_gene: -; len: 13; CDR3nt: TGTGCCAGCAGTTTCGAGGTGGGGGGTACACAGTATTTT; CDR3aa: CASSFEVGGTQYF
j_gene: TRBJ2-7; abundance: many; v_gene: TRBV7-2; d_gene: TRBD2; len: 16; CDR3nt: TGTGCCAGCAGCTTAGCGCGCCTAGCGGGATCTAACGAGCAGTACTTC; CDR3aa: CASSLARLAGSNEQYF
j_gene: TRBJ2-3; abundance: many; v_gene: TRBV12-3/TRBV12-4; d_gene: -; len: 14; CDR3nt: TGTGCCAGCAGTTTGAGGGGGGGCACAGATGTGCAGTATTTT; CDR3aa: CASSLRGGTDVQYF
j_gene: TRBJ2-7; abundance: -; v_gene: TRBV20-1; d_gene: -; len: 15; CDR3nt: TGCAGTGCTAGAGATTTTAATGGGACAATCTACGAGCAGTACTTC; CDR3aa: CSARDFNGTIYEQYF
j_gene: TRBJ1-2; abundance: few; v_gene: TRBV10-3; d_gene: -; len: 13; CDR3nt: TGTGCCATCTCGGCCCCCGGTTGGGATGGCTACACCTTC; CDR3aa: CAISAPGWDGYTF
j_gene: TRBJ2-3; abundance: few; v_gene: TRBV10-1; d_gene: TRBD2; len: 15; CDR3nt: TGCGCCAGCAGTGAGACTAGCGGAATCACAGATACGCAGTATTTT; CDR3aa: CASSETSGITDTQYF
j_gene: TRBJ2-1; abundance: -; v_gene: TRBV29-1; d_gene: TRBD1; len: 14; CDR3nt: TGCAGCGTTCAGGGGGACGGCCAGTACAATGAGCAGTTCTTC; CDR3aa: CSVQGDGQYNEQFF
j_gene: TRBJ2-1; abundance: -; v_gene: TRBV29-1; d_gene: -; len: 12; CDR3nt: TGCAGCGGGGGTGGCGACTCAACTGAGCAGTTCTTC; CDR3aa: CSGGGDSTEQFF
j_gene: TRBJ1-4; abundance: -; v_gene: TRBV28; d_gene: -; len: 12; CDR3nt: TGTGCCAGCAGTTCCCCGCGGGGAAAACTGTTTTTT; CDR3aa: CASSSPRGKLFF
j_gene: TRBJ2-3; abundance: -; v_gene: TRBV11-2; d_gene: TRBD2; len: 16; CDR3nt: TGTGCCAGCAGCGCCCCCCGGGGGGTCTTCACAGATACGCAGTATTTT; CDR3aa: CASSAPRGVFTDTQYF
j_gene: TRBJ1-2; abundance: once; v_gene: TRBV9; d_gene: -; len: 14; CDR3nt: TGTGCCAGCAACGTAGACCCGAATGGCTATGGCTACACCTTC; CDR3aa: CASNVDPNGYGYTF
j_gene: TRBJ1-1; abundance: -; v_gene: TRBV21-1; d_gene: -; len: 16; CDR3nt: TGTGCCAGCGGCACCGACGCGCCGACAGTGGACACTGAAGCTTTCTTT; CDR3aa: CASGTDAPTVDTEAFF
j_gene: TRBJ2-7; abundance: -; v_gene: TRBV7-2; d_gene: -; len: 14; CDR3nt: TGTGCCAGCAGCTTACTGGTTAATGCCTACGAGCAGTACTTC; CDR3aa: CASSLLVNAYEQYF
j_gene: TRBJ1-2; abundance: -; v_gene: TRBV21-1; d_gene: -; len: 17; CDR3nt: TGTGCCAGCAGCACCCCTTTAAGCCCGGGACAAAACTATGGCTACACCTTC; CDR3aa: CASSTPLSPGQNYGYTF
j_gene: TRBJ1-6; abundance: -; v_gene: TRBV20-1; d_gene: -; len: 18; CDR3nt: TGCAGTGCTAGAGATATTGAAAGGGGAGGCATCCATAATTCACCCCCCCACTTT; CDR3aa: CSARDIERGGIHNSPPHF
j_gene: TRBJ2-7; abundance: many; v_gene: TRBV29-1; d_gene: -; len: 15; CDR3nt: TGCAGCGTTCTCGGGGACGGGACGAGAACCAGGGAGCAGTACTTC; CDR3aa: CSVLGDGTRTREQYF
j_gene: TRBJ1-1; abundance: few; v_gene: TRBV4-1; d_gene: -; len: 16; CDR3nt: TGCGCCAGCAGCCAAGCCGGGACAACGCTGGACACTGAAGCTTTCTTT; CDR3aa: CASSQAGTTLDTEAFF
j_gene: TRBJ2-7; abundance: many; v_gene: TRBV10-2; d_gene: -; len: 12; CDR3nt: TGCGCCAGCGGAGACTCCGGGTACGAGCAGTACTTC; CDR3aa: CASGDSGYEQYF
j_gene: TRBJ2-5; abundance: once; v_gene: TRBV7-9; d_gene: -; len: 13; CDR3nt: TGTACCAGCGGCTTAGGGGCAACCAAGACCCAGTACTTC; CDR3aa: CTSGLGATKTQYF
j_gene: TRBJ2-1; abundance: few; v_gene: TRBV2; d_gene: TRBD2; len: 14; CDR3nt: TGTGCCAACCAGCGGGGAAGCTCCTACAATGAGCAGTTCTTC; CDR3aa: CANQRGSSYNEQFF
j_gene: TRBJ2-5; abundance: -; v_gene: TRBV10-3; d_gene: -; len: 14; CDR3nt: TGTGCCATCAGTGGGGACTCCCGTCCGGAGACCCAGTACTTC; CDR3aa: CAISGDSRPETQYF
j_gene: TRBJ2-3; abundance: -; v_gene: TRBV15; d_gene: -; len: 14; CDR3nt: TGTGCCACCAGCAGAGGTGCCAACACAGATACGCAGTATTTT; CDR3aa: CATSRGANTDTQYF